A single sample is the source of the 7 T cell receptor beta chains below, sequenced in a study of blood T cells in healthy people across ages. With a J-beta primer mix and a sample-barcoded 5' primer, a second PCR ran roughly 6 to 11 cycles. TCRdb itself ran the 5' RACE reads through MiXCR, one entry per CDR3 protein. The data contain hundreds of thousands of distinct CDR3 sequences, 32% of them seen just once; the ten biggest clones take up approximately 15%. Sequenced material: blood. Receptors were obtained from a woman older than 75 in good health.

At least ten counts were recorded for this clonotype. In nucleotides, the CDR3 is TGCAGTGCTAGCTCCATAGAGGGGGCTGGCTACACCTTC. Translation gives CSASSIEGAGYTF. This chain connects TRBV20-1 to TRBJ1-2; 7 nucleotides match TRBD1. In germline, CDR1 is DFQATT, CDR2 SNEGSKA (reference sequence). The trim removed 3 bases at V and 7 bases at J, leaving 8 bases unmatched. The CDR3 is made up of 13 amino acids.

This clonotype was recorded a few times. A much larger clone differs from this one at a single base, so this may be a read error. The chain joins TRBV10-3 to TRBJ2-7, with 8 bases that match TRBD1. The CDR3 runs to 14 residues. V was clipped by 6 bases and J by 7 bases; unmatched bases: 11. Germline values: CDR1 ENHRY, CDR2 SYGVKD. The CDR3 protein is CAIRTRTGMDEQYF. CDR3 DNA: TGTGCCATCAGGACCCGGACAGGGATGGATGAGCAGTACTTC.

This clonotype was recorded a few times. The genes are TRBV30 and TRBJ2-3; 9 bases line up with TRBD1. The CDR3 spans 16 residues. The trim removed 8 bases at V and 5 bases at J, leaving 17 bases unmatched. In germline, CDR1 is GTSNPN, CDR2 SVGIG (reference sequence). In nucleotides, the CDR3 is TGTGCCGGTTATACCTTGGACAGGGGTGTTAGAGATACGCAGTATTTT. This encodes CAGYTLDRGVRDTQYF.

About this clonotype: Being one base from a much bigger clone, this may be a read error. CDR3 amino acids: CASSPYEGSGIFDGYTF. The CDR3 nucleotides read TGTGCCAGCAGCCCCTACGAGGGGTCCGGGATTTTTGATGGCTACACCTTC. V usage is TRBV4-2 and J usage is TRBJ1-2; TRBD1 is a possible D gene (5 bases). V lost 4 bases and J lost 6, with 24 bases in between. This CDR3 is 17 amino acids long. CDR1 is LGHNA and CDR2 is YNFKEQ in the germline V gene.

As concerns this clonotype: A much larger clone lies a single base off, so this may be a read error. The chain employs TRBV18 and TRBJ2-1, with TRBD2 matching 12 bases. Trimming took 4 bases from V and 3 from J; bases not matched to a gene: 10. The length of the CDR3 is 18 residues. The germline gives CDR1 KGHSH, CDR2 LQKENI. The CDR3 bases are TGTGCCAGCTCACTCCTACCTAGCGGGGGGGCAATCTACAATGAGCAGTTCTTC. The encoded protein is CASSLLPSGGAIYNEQFF.

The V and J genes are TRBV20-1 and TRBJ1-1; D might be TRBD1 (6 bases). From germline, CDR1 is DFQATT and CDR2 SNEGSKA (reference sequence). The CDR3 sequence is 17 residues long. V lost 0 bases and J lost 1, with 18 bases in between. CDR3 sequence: CSARDAKGQPENTEAFF. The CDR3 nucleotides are TGCAGTGCTAGAGACGCTAAAGGACAGCCCGAGAACACTGAAGCTTTCTTT.

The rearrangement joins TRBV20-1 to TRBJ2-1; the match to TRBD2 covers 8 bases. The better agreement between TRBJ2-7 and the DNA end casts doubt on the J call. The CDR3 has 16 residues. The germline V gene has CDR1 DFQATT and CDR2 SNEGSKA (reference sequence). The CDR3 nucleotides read TGCAGTGTGCTTAAGTTTCAAGCGGGGGTGTACAATGAGCAGTACTTC. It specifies CSVLKFQAGVYNEQYF.